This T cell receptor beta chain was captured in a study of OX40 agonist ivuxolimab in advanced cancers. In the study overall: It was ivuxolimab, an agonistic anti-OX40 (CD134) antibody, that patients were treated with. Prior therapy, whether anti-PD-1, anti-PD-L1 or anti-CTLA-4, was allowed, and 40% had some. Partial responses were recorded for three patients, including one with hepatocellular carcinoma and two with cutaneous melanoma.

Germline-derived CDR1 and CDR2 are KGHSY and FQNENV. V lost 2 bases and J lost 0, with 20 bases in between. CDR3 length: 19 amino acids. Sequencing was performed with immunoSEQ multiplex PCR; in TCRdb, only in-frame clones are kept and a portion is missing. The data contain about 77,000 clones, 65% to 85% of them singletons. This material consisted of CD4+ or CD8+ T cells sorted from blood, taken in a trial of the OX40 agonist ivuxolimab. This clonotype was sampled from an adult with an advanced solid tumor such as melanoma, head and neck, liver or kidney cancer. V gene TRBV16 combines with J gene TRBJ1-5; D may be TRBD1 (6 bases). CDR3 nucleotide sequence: TGTGCCAGCAGCCAAGGGGGGGCCCAAGCAACTTATAGCAATCAGCCCCAGCATTTT. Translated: CASSQGGAQATYSNQPQHF.